This note documents a single T cell receptor beta chain sequence. The antigen it recognizes is unknown. No much larger clone exists at a distance of one base, and base qualities are not known. These data belong to a study of Ad26.COV2.S vaccination and SARS-CoV-2 variants (TCRdb year 2021). In the study overall: Donors in the vaccine arm were drawn from COV1001, a phase I-IIa trial of Ad26.COV2.S in healthy adults that was multicentre, randomized, double-blind and placebo-controlled. TCRbeta repertoire sequencing was used to assess the specificity and breadth of SARS-CoV-2-reactive T cell receptors after Ad26.COV2.S vaccination. Throughout the experiments and outcome assessment, investigators stayed blinded to trial group allocation. Participants in the trial were split at random into five groups of five each, receiving low-dose or high-dose Ad26.COV2.S once or twice, or else placebo on both occasions. The TCR-sequenced set comprised about 32 samples: around 20 Ad26.COV2.S vaccine recipients, 5 placebo recipients and 8 SARS-CoV-2 convalescent individuals. Ad26.COV2.S was given intramuscularly at 5x10^10 or 1x10^11 viral particles, as a single shot or as two shots 56 days apart.

As encoded in the germline V gene (reference sequence), CDR1 is PRHDT while CDR2 is FYEKMQ. The CDR3 runs 15 residues from the cysteine to the phenylalanine. Only CDR3 DNA is held: 45 bases, read in frame from base 1. Trimming costs V 4 bases and J 3 bases, and their ends lie 13 bases apart. Summary of the overall study and its limitations: Spike-specific TCR breadth was higher in Ad26.COV2.S recipients than in placebo recipients (P = 0.0014). Non-spike TCR breadth was comparable between vaccine and placebo recipients, consistent with the vaccine containing only spike. According to the authors, total T cell responses may have been underestimated by the TCR breadth and depth analyses. After vaccination, spike-specific CD8+ and CD4+ T cell responses were reported to show substantial breadth. The study lacked the statistical power to compare responses across vaccine doses or regimens.

The treatment or condition label here, explained by the study, means: about 20 received Ad26.COV2.S at low or high dose, single or two shots; 5 received placebo; per-sample allocation not given. Repertoires of vaccine and placebo recipients were sequenced from samples taken on day 63 after the first injection. Between 29 July and 7 August 2020, Cohort 1b enrolled about two dozen adults aged 18-55 years at one site in Boston, USA. Ad26.COV2.S was a replication-incompetent adenovirus type 26 vector that expressed a prefusion-stabilized SARS-CoV-2 spike protein derived from the original Wuhan strain. The immunoSEQ Assay was the method used to sequence TCRbeta CDR3 regions. After extraction, genomic DNA underwent amplification by bias-controlled multiplex PCR, followed by high-throughput sequencing. Turning to the authors' computational methods: To quantify the absolute abundance of every unique TCRbeta CDR3 region, sequences were collapsed and filtered. T cell fraction was estimated by normalization of TCRbeta template counts to usable DNA, with usable DNA being measured through amplification of reference genes present in all nucleated cells. Repertoire TCRs were annotated as SARS-CoV-2-specific when V gene, CDR3 amino acid sequence and J gene were exactly matched to a known reactive TCR set. The reference SARS-CoV-2 TCR set was derived from MIRA and filtered for enrichment in COVID-19-positive ImmuneCODE repertoires, a step that removed public or cross-reactive TCRs. Using the MIRA antigens, annotated TCRs were further analysed by specific ORF or by position within an ORF. Depth was the summed frequency of annotated unique rearrangements, while breadth was defined as annotated unique rearrangements over total unique productive rearrangements. Group comparisons of TCR breadth used two-sided Wilcoxon rank-sum tests. The table comes from immuneACCESS by way of TCRdb, which keeps in-frame sequences with V and J called. Part of the clones is missing from these tables; in studies checked, under half for an unresolved V gene and the rest for unknown reasons. V and J calls and clone size are as listed in that table; D and trimming were resolved from the DNA. The sample includes about 350,000 clones, with 88% observed a single time. The ten largest clones represent 6.4% of the sample.

Sequencing used peripheral blood, obtained in a trial of Ad26.COV2.S vaccine versus placebo. The rearrangement joined TRBV13 to TRBJ2-1; the D gene is perhaps TRBD2, from 6 matching bases. The sequence derives from a person aged 18-65 years who received the Ad26.COV2.S COVID-19 vaccine or a placebo. The sequenced DNA: TGTGCCAGCAGCTCCGGGAGTCGGGGCTACAATGAGCAGTTCTTC. Its protein reads: CASSSGSRGYNEQFF. Reference TRBV13 and TRBJ2-1 proteins supply the regions before and after the CDR3; the full variable domain is: AAGVIQSPRHLIKEKRETATLKCYPIPRHDTVYWYQQGPGQDPQFLISFYEKMQSDKGSIPDRFSAQQFSDYHSELNMSSLELGDSALYFCASSSGSRGYNEQFFGPGTRLTVL.